This entry features one TCR beta chain sequence. Its antigen remains unidentified. The sample is drawn from a study of T cells after yellow fever vaccination. Study conclusions and caveats: The bulk population could contribute abundant contaminating clonotypes to FACS-sorted repertoires. Post-booster samples contained most primary-vaccination clones (around 95% CD4, approximately 88% CD8). A weaker secondary response peaked on day 5, the primary on day 15.

The CDR3 runs 14 residues. Trimming stripped 3 bases from V and 4 bases from J, with 12 bases between. Germline CDR1 and CDR2: MDHEN and SYDVKM. TCR cDNA, made by 5'RACE template switching, carried an added universal primer site and UMIs. One entry per CDR3 protein, called by TCRdb with MiXCR from the 5' RACE reads. The sample records about 340,000 distinct CDR3 sequences, 12% being singletons. The input for sequencing was CD4+ T cells sorted from PBMCs, taken 15 days after the yellow fever booster vaccination. This chain joins TRBV28 and TRBJ1-1; possibly TRBD1 for D (5 bases). The receptor comes from a man younger than 35 who received the YFV17D yellow fever vaccine. Written as DNA, the CDR3 is TGTGCCAGCAGTTTCTGGCAGGGTACCACTGAAGCTTTCTTT. Protein product: CASSFWQGTTEAFF.